This T cell receptor (beta chain) was sequenced for a study of blood T cell repertoires in COVID-19. Using immunoSEQ multiplex PCR, the repertoire was profiled, and TCRdb retains in-frame clones only, with some absent. The table has about 210,000 clones, almost 85% seen once. The CDR3 loop spans 14 amino acids. Germline CDR1 reads SEHNR; CDR2 reads FQNEAQ (reference sequence). The ends were cut back, 5 bases at V and 1 base at J, with 9 bases in the middle. The receptor comes from a woman aged 50 to 60 with active or convalescent COVID-19. The sample comprised peripheral blood. The chain links TRBV7-9 to TRBJ1-3; unclear D gene. CDR3 nucleotides: TGTGCCAGCAGCGCCCAGGTTTCTGGAAACACCATATATTTT. It encodes CASSAQVSGNTIYF.